These T cell receptor beta chains were read from a single sample in a study of T cell responses to AZD1222 COVID-19 vaccine. Assay used: immunoSEQ multiplex PCR; TCRdb lists only in-frame clones, some missing. The data contain 90,000 to 120,000 clones, 70% to 90% of them seen just once; the ten biggest clones take up about a sixth. The sample was peripheral blood, taken on day 0 of AZD1222 vaccination. These receptors all stem from an adult in good health. CDR3s include the opening cysteine and the closing phenylalanine or tryptophan. D genes are given only for firm matches. Clone size is not always given. Where it is, it says once, few, many or a class for expanded clones.

TRBD2	-	TRBV11-3	TRBJ2-1	TGTGCCAGCAGCTTACAACTAGCGGGGGGCAATGAGCAGTTCTTC	CASSLQLAGGNEQFF
-	few	TRBV5-1	TRBJ2-2	TGCGCCAGCAGCTTGGAAGTTTTTACCGGGGAGCTGTTTTTT	CASSLEVFTGELFF
-	-	TRBV6-5	TRBJ1-3	TGTGCCAGCAGTCCCAGGGCGCTCTCTGGAAACACCATATATTTT	CASSPRALSGNTIYF
TRBD2	-	TRBV7-7	TRBJ2-3	TGTGCCAGCAGCCCCGGGACTAGCGGGAGCACAGATACGCAGTATTTT	CASSPGTSGSTDTQYF
TRBD1	-	TRBV6-6	TRBJ1-5	TGTGCCAGCAGTCAACAGACAGGGGGGGATCAGCCCCAGCATTTT	CASSQQTGGDQPQHF
-	-	TRBV28	TRBJ2-7	TGTGCCAGCAGTTACTCTGAAACGCTCGCCTACGAGCAGTACTTC	CASSYSETLAYEQYF
TRBD1	-	TRBV6-5	TRBJ1-5	TGTGCCAGCAGTTCGACAGGGGTTAATCAGCCCCAGCATTTT	CASSSTGVNQPQHF
-	-	TRBV25-1	TRBJ2-5	TGTGCCAGCGCCGAGGTTGGGACAGAGACCCAGTACTTC	CASAEVGTETQYF
-	once	TRBV11-1	TRBJ1-2	TGTGCCAGCAGCTTTGGGAGTCTATTTGGCTACACCTTC	CASSFGSLFGYTF
-	-	TRBV7-9	TRBJ1-4	TGTGCCAGCAGCATTAGGGACGGGAGAAATGAAAAACTGTTTTTT	CASSIRDGRNEKLFF
-	-	TRBV9	TRBJ1-3	TGTGCCAGCAGCCCGGACTCAAAGGTTAACACCATATATTTT	CASSPDSKVNTIYF
-	-	TRBV28	TRBJ2-1	TGTGCCAGCAGTCTGTTGACTCCCAATGAGCAGTTCTTC	CASSLLTPNEQFF
TRBD2	few	TRBV29-1	TRBJ2-5	TGCAGCGTTGAGCGACGGAGCGGGGGGACAGAGACCCAGTACTTC	CSVERRSGGTETQYF
TRBD2	-	TRBV28	TRBJ2-1	TGTGCCAGCAGACTGAGCGGGAGTCTTAATGAGCAGTTCTTC	CASRLSGSLNEQFF
-	once	TRBV10-3	TRBJ2-4	TGTGCCATCAGCCCACAAGCTACAGGGCTACAAAACATTCAGTACTTC	CAISPQATGLQNIQYF
-	-	TRBV7-9	TRBJ2-1	TGTGCCAGCAGCCCCTGGGGGAACAACAATGAGCAGTTCTTC	CASSPWGNNNEQFF
-	-	TRBV29-1	TRBJ1-5	TGCAGCGTTGGGCAACAGCGAGATCAGCCCCAGCATTTT	CSVGQQRDQPQHF
-	-	TRBV9	TRBJ2-3	TGTGCCAGCAGCGTAGAGGTAGGGGGGGATACGCAGTATTTT	CASSVEVGGDTQYF
-	-	TRBV9	TRBJ1-4	TGTGCCAGCAGCGTACTCGGGGTCACTAATGAAAAACTGTTTTTT	CASSVLGVTNEKLFF
-	-	TRBV5-1	TRBJ2-2	TGCGCCAGCAGCAGAGACAGGGAGGACACCGGGGAGCTGTTTTTT	CASSRDREDTGELFF
-	-	TRBV4-1	TRBJ1-5	TGCGCCAGCAGCCAAGTATATCTTTTGAGGGGCAATCAGCCCCAGCATTTT	CASSQVYLLRGNQPQHF
-	-	TRBV3-1/TRBV3-2	TRBJ2-2	TGTGCCAGCAGCCAGGCGGGACTGGTGGACGGGGAGCTGTTTTTT	CASSQAGLVDGELFF
-	-	TRBV9	TRBJ2-2	TGTGCCAGCAGCGTAGCGCCCTTGTGGGGGGAGCTGTTTTTT	CASSVAPLWGELFF
-	-	TRBV7-9	TRBJ1-3	TGTGCCAGCAGCGGGATGTCTGGAAACACCATATATTTT	CASSGMSGNTIYF
-	-	TRBV11-3	TRBJ1-1	TGTGCCAGCAGCCGTGGGGGCACTGAAGCTTTCTTT	CASSRGGTEAFF
TRBD2	-	TRBV6-6	TRBJ2-7	TGTGCCAGCAGTTACGGCGGGGGGTCCGAGCAGTACTTC	CASSYGGGSEQYF
TRBD1	few	TRBV24-1	TRBJ2-7	TGTGCCACCAGTGATTCGGGGACAGGGATACCCTACGAGCAGTACTTC	CATSDSGTGIPYEQYF
-	-	TRBV7-2	TRBJ2-5	TGTGCCAGCAGCCCCCTGTGGGGGCTCGGAGAGACCCAGTACTTC	CASSPLWGLGETQYF
TRBD1	-	TRBV19	TRBJ1-4	TGTGCCAGTCGCAACCAGGGGGCTGAAAAACTGTTTTTT	CASRNQGAEKLFF
TRBD1	-	TRBV5-1	TRBJ2-1	TGCGCCAGCAGCTCCTACAGGGGGCAGAATGAGCAGTTCTTC	CASSSYRGQNEQFF
-	-	TRBV14	TRBJ2-2	TGTGCCAGCAGCCAAAGGGCGGTGGACACCGGGGAGCTGTTTTTT	CASSQRAVDTGELFF